The 21 T cell receptor beta chains listed next were all sequenced from one sample in a study of post-analysis software for immune sequencing data. Study-wide points: Patients carried roughly 5 TRBV segments more frequently than controls did, and TRBV5-6, TRBV5-1 and TRBV20-1 were among them.

These receptors' antigens are unknown. Libraries were made from TCR beta cDNA, and they carried unique molecular identifiers. TCRdb analysed the PCR reads with MiXCR anew, one entry per CDR3 protein. The sample has 750,000 to 950,000 distinct CDR3 sequences; under 70% are singletons. Sequencing was performed on blood. Source of these receptors: a girl aged 5-17 years with multiple sclerosis.

The chain has TRBV7-6 and TRBJ2-5; no firm D call. The CDR3 consists of 13 residues. Germline V gene data show CDR1 as SGHVS and CDR2 as FNYEAQ. Trimming pared 0 bases from V and 5 bases from J, leaving 7 bases between. CDR3 DNA: TGTGCCAGCAGCTTAGCTTTCGGGGAGACCCAGTACTTC. Translated, it gives CASSLAFGETQYF.

The chain carries TRBV10-3 and TRBJ2-3; no definite D call. With 5 bases removed from V and 2 bases from J, the gap between germline ends came to 8 bases. This CDR3 region has 13 residues. CDR1 is ENHRY and CDR2 is SYGVKD in the germline V gene. In DNA form, the CDR3 reads TGTGCCATCAGTAACCTACCCACAGATACGCAGTATTTT. Protein sequence: CAISNLPTDTQYF.

The chain joins TRBV6-5 to TRBJ2-5; 8 bases line up with TRBD1. The CDR3 runs 15 residues. Germline V CDR1 and CDR2: MNHEY, SVGAGI. J gave up 4 bases and V 2 bases, and 6 bases lay outside the gene matches. The CDR3 loop is CASSYPRGLRETQYF. The CDR3 DNA follows: TGTGCCAGCAGTTACCCCAGGGGGCTCAGAGAGACCCAGTACTTC.

V usage is TRBV4-1 and J usage is TRBJ2-7; D gene uncertain. The CDR3 spans 14 residues. Per the germline V gene, CDR1 is MGHRA and CDR2 is YSYEKL. Trimming stripped 0 bases from V and 3 bases from J, with 9 bases between. CDR3 DNA: TGCGCCAGCAGCCAAGATAGGGCGAGCTACGAGCAGTACTTC. Its translation is CASSQDRASYEQYF.

The gene calls are TRBV20-1 and TRBJ2-5; TRBD1 is a possible D gene (6 bases). The CDR3 spans 13 residues. The germline V gene has CDR1 DFQATT and CDR2 SNEGSKA (reference sequence). Trimming stripped 3 bases from V and 3 bases from J, with 11 bases between. The CDR3 protein is CSARSTGKETQYF. As DNA, the CDR3 is TGCAGTGCTAGGAGTACAGGGAAAGAGACCCAGTACTTC.

The table lists this clonotype with a few counts. V gene TRBV15 combines with J gene TRBJ2-6; 10 bases match TRBD2. After removal of 5 bases from V and 1 base from J, the junction contained 5 bases not matched to a gene. The CDR3 extends over 17 amino acids. The germline gives CDR1 LNHNV, CDR2 YYDKDF (reference sequence). This chain's CDR3 is CATSGGLAASGANVLTF. The CDR3 DNA sequence: TGTGCCACCAGCGGAGGACTAGCGGCTTCTGGGGCCAACGTCCTGACTTTC.

V and J are TRBV20-1 and TRBJ2-3, with 10 nucleotides matching TRBD2. Germline V CDR1 and CDR2: DFQATT, SNEGSKA (reference sequence). The junction had 13 bases not matched to a gene; V was cut back by 0 bases and J by 1 base. The CDR3 sequence is 19 residues long. CDR3 loop: CSARDPPQREGQGTDTQYF. CDR3 bases: TGCAGTGCTAGAGATCCCCCCCAGCGGGAGGGCCAAGGCACAGATACGCAGTATTTT.

The chain carries TRBV18 and TRBJ1-4; D is uncertain. V was trimmed by 4 bases and J by 7 bases, leaving 19 bases between them. The CDR3 covers 16 residues. The V gene's germline CDR1 is KGHSH and CDR2 LQKENI. CDR3 in amino acids: CASSLGAAVMGEKLFF. The CDR3 nucleotides read TGTGCCAGCTCACTCGGTGCAGCGGTGATGGGTGAAAAACTGTTTTTT.

The chain recombines TRBV7-6 with TRBJ1-5, with unresolved D. V was cut by 4 bases and J by 5 bases, with 12 bases left in between. This CDR3 has 14 amino acids. Germline V gives CDR1 SGHVS, CDR2 FNYEAQ. CDR3 nucleotides: TGTGCCAGCAGCTCTGGGGTTAGGGATCAGCCCCAGCATTTT. It codes for CASSSGVRDQPQHF.

This chain joins TRBV6-5 and TRBJ1-1; 10 bases align to TRBD1. This CDR3 comprises 12 residues. Trimming removed 5 bases from V and 10 bases from J; junction bases left unmatched: 4. Germline V gene data show CDR1 as MNHEY and CDR2 as SVGAGI. Written as DNA, the CDR3 is TGTGCCAGCAGTACCGGGACAGGGGTAGCTTTCTTT. The encoded protein is CASSTGTGVAFF.

This chain connects TRBV7-9 to TRBJ1-2; 8 bases match TRBD1. J lost 7 bases, V lost 5 bases, and 6 bases had no gene match. Germline assignment: CDR1 SEHNR and CDR2 FQNEAQ (reference sequence). The CDR3 is 13 amino acids. DNA for the CDR3: TGTGCCAGCAGCAAGGACAGGGTGCTTGGCTACACCTTC. It specifies CASSKDRVLGYTF.

CDR3 region: CSVENRGGTQYF. CDR3 sequence (DNA): TGCAGCGTTGAAAACCGGGGGGGGACCCAGTACTTC. V and J are TRBV29-1 and TRBJ2-5; 8 nucleotides match TRBD2. With 2 bases clipped from V and 7 bases from J, the junction kept 3 bases outside the gene matches. In germline, CDR1 is SQVTM, CDR2 ANQGSEA. The CDR3 totals 12 residues.

The chain is built from TRBV6-5 and TRBJ2-1, with 12 bases that match TRBD2. The CDR3 length is 17 residues. With 2 bases clipped from V and 9 bases from J, the junction kept 11 bases outside the gene matches. The germline gives CDR1 MNHEY, CDR2 SVGAGI. The CDR3, as DNA: TGTGCCAGCAGTTACCCACCGGGGGCTAGCGGGAGGGGTGAGCAGTTCTTC. This sequence encodes CASSYPPGASGRGEQFF.

V is TRBV6-6 and J is TRBJ2-7; D unclear. The V end lost 2 bases, the J end lost 7 bases, and 18 bases lay between the germline ends. The CDR3 contains 15 residues. Germline CDR1 reads MNHNY; CDR2 reads SVGAGI (reference sequence). CDR3 loop: CASSYGQVTLREQYF. CDR3 nucleotide sequence: TGTGCCAGCAGTTACGGGCAGGTTACTCTACGGGAGCAGTACTTC.

V is TRBV5-1 and J is TRBJ2-7; 10 bases line up with TRBD2. CDR3 length: 15 amino acids. V gave up 3 bases and J gave up 2 bases; unmatched junction bases: 5. CDR1 and CDR2 from the germline V gene are SGHRS and YFSETQ. The CDR3 loop is CASSWKLAGAYEQYF. CDR3 coding DNA: TGCGCCAGCAGCTGGAAGCTAGCGGGAGCCTACGAGCAGTACTTC.

V gene TRBV6-5 combines with J gene TRBJ2-1, with D perhaps matching TRBD2 (5 bases). V gave up 2 bases and J gave up 0 bases, with 11 bases separating them. The germline CDR1 and CDR2 sequences are MNHEY and SVGAGI. CDR3 length: 16 residues. Here the CDR3 reads CASSYGLESSYNEQFF. The CDR3 coding sequence is TGTGCCAGCAGTTACGGACTGGAGAGCTCCTACAATGAGCAGTTCTTC.

The chain recombines TRBV20-1 with TRBJ2-3; weak D call: TRBD2 (6 bases). Trimming took off 1 base at V and 4 bases at J, with 21 bases between the two ends. CDR1 and CDR2 from the germline V gene are DFQATT and SNEGSKA (reference sequence). The CDR3 is 17 residues long. In nucleotides, the CDR3 is TGCAGTGCTAGAGTCTTCGGGAGTATTCAGTGGGCAGATACGCAGTATTTT. This gives the protein CSARVFGSIQWADTQYF.

This clonotype was counted between two and nine times. The chain uses TRBV7-9 and TRBJ1-2; no definite D call. Germline-derived CDR1 and CDR2 are SEHNR and FQNEAQ (reference sequence). The CDR3 length is 13 residues. Trimming pared 1 base from V and 3 bases from J, leaving 6 bases between. The CDR3 coding sequence is TGTGCCAGCAGCTTAGTGGACTACTATGGCTACACCTTC. It encodes CASSLVDYYGYTF.

This clonotype was observed a single time. The gene calls are TRBV5-1 and TRBJ2-3; TRBD2 agrees at 7 bases. Germline-derived CDR1 and CDR2 are SGHRS and YFSETQ. The CDR3 is made up of 14 amino acids. J lost 2 bases, V lost 4 bases, and 4 bases had no gene match. This CDR3 reads CASSGRADTDTQYF. CDR3 DNA sequence: TGCGCCAGCAGCGGGAGGGCCGACACAGATACGCAGTATTTT.

This clonotype was seen a single time. V and J are TRBV14 and TRBJ2-4, with TRBD2 matching over 10 bases. This CDR3 region has 17 residues. Per the germline V gene, CDR1 is SGHDN and CDR2 is FVKESK. Losses at the gene ends were 0 bases for V and 15 bases for J; bases not matched to a gene: 17. The CDR3 is CASSQEKAGTSVYERYF. The DNA for the CDR3 is TGTGCCAGCAGCCAAGAAAAAGCAGGGACTAGCGTCTACGAGCGGTACTTC.

This sequence joins TRBV7-9 and TRBJ2-1, with TRBD2 matching 10 bases. V shed 2 bases and J 7 bases; nucleotides not matched to a gene: 8. The germline V gene encodes CDR1 SEHNR and CDR2 FQNEAQ (reference sequence). This CDR3 is built from 16 residues. CDR3 protein: CASSLPGLAKSNEQFF. The CDR3 coding sequence is TGTGCCAGCAGCTTACCGGGACTAGCGAAGAGTAATGAGCAGTTCTTC. The whole variable domain, remainder taken from reference TRBV7-9 and TRBJ2-1, is DTGVSQNPRHKITKRGQNVTFRCDPISEHNRLYWYRQTLGQGPEFLTYFQNEAQLEKSRLLSDRFSAERPKGSFSTLEIQRTEQGDSAMYLCASSLPGLAKSNEQFFGPGTRLTVL.